What follows are 4 T cell receptor beta chains derived from one specimen sequenced in a study of low-dose radiotherapy and immunotherapy resistance in tumors (dated by TCRdb to 2022 to 2024). The data were produced on an Illumina MiniSeq. To make first-strand cDNA, Superscript III was used along with a set of TRAV- and TRBV-specific primers so that both the TCRalpha and TCRbeta chains were covered. TCRs were amplified with Phusion for about 22 PCR cycles using a constant-region primer together with the adapter attached to the V primers. Using fastp trimming at Q25 and MiXCR clonotype assembly, TCRdb reanalyzed the public sequencing data and kept in-frame beta chains. Each record represents a unique CDR3 protein, reported with the most common genes and DNA among its rows. The sample table contains 80,000 to 95,000 distinct CDR3 sequences; only one count was recorded for 9.4% of them. The biggest ten clones account for approximately 0.98% of the sample.

According to the study, the label for this sample's time point signals: before trial treatment. The starting material was PBMCs, obtained before treatment. These receptors were obtained from a male donor with prostate cancer.

At least ten counts were recorded for this clonotype. The chain has TRBV19 and TRBJ2-7, with D possibly being TRBD1 (6 bases). V dropped 7 bases and J dropped 2 bases, with 21 bases sitting between them. The CDR3 is 16 amino acids. Per the germline V gene, CDR1 is LNHDA and CDR2 is SQIVND (reference sequence). DNA of the CDR3: TGTGCCAGTAAGCATCGGGACAAAGGCTCCCCCTACGAGCAGTACTTC. Protein product: CASKHRDKGSPYEQYF.

This clonotype was picked up many times. The chain recombines TRBV6-5 with TRBJ2-7, with 8 positions matching TRBD1. CDR3 length: 12 amino acids. Trimming at V came to 6 bases and at J to 3 bases, leaving 1 base not matched to a gene. Germline CDR1 is MNHEY and CDR2 is SVGAGI. The CDR3 nucleotides are TGTGCCAGCAGAACAGGGGGCTACGAGCAGTACTTC. Translation gives CASRTGGYEQYF.

The chain couples TRBV28 to TRBJ1-6; 7 nucleotides line up with TRBD1. The CDR3 spans 13 residues. V shed 8 bases and J 5 bases; nucleotides not matched to a gene: 3. Per the germline V gene, CDR1 is MDHEN and CDR2 is SYDVKM. CDR3 sequence reads: CASGDSNNSPLHF. The CDR3 DNA is TGTGCCAGCGGGGACAGTAATAATTCACCCCTCCACTTT.

The table lists this clonotype with a few counts. The genes are TRBV18 and TRBJ2-7; weak D call: TRBD1 (5 bases). In germline, CDR1 is KGHSH, CDR2 LQKENI. The V gene lost 3 bases and the J gene lost 3 bases, with 9 bases spanning the gap. CDR3 size: 13 residues. CDR3 DNA: TGTGCCAGCTCACCTCCAGGGCTCTACGAGCAGTACTTC. Its protein product is CASSPPGLYEQYF.